Listed below are T cell receptor beta chains from one sample, sequenced in a study of shared clonotypes between healthy human individuals. TCRdb's copy holds only in-frame clones and misses some; the assay was immunoSEQ multiplex PCR. The data show 1.5 million to 2.5 million clones, less than 95% seen once. Sequencing was performed on naive CD8+ T cells sorted from blood. The receptors were sampled from a man in his late teens or twenties in good health. Each CDR3 is given with its conserved first and last residue.

TRBJ2-1 TRBV7-9 CASSSGQGRDEQFF
TRBJ2-7 TRBV27 CASSFGQGPYEQYF
TRBJ2-1 TRBV5-1 CASSWTSGRVDEQFF
TRBJ1-6 TRBV4-2 CASSQDLGDLNSPLHF
TRBJ2-7 TRBV19 CASSIDWGPIPYEQYF
TRBJ2-1 TRBV2 CASIGGSNEQFF
TRBJ2-5 TRBV7-3 CASSLSSGYQETQYF
TRBJ1-1 TRBV7-9 CASSLFGESDTEAFF
TRBJ1-1 TRBV11-2 CASSFLESAEAFF
TRBJ1-6 TRBV11-3 CASSLDNFGWGYHSPLHF
TRBJ2-7 TRBV6-5 CASSYLGGYEQYF
TRBJ1-5 TRBV21-1 CASSPRFKPNQPQHF
TRBJ2-2 TRBV15 CATSPRSRGGLTGELFF
TRBJ1-3 TRBV30 CAWKGLEGGNTIYF
TRBJ2-5 TRBV6-5 CASTSGGQGGETQYF
TRBJ1-1 TRBV13 CASSSGSGEAFF
TRBJ2-7 TRBV28 CASTPENSYEQYF
TRBJ1-1 TRBV27 CASSLGSDFTEAFF
TRBJ1-5 TRBV10-3 CAKTGTVNQPQHF
TRBJ1-6 TRBV27 CASSPGTWPLHF